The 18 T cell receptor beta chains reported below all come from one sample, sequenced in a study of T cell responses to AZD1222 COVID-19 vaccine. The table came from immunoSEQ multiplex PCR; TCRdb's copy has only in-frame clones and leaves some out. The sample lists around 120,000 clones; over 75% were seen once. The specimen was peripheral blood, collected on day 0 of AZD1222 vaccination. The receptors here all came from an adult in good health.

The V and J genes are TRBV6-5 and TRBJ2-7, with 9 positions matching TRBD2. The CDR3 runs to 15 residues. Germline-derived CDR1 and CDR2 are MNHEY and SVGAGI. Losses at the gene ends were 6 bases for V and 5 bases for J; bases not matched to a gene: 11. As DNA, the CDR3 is TGTGCCAGCAGCCTCGGTAGCGGGAGTGGCAACGAGCAGTACTTC. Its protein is CASSLGSGSGNEQYF.

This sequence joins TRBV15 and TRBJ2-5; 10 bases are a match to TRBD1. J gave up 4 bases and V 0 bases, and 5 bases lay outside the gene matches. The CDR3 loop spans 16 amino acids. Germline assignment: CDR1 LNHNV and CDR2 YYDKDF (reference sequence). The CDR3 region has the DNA TGTGCCACCAGCAGAGATCGGGGGACAGGGGTAGAGACCCAGTACTTC. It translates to CATSRDRGTGVETQYF.

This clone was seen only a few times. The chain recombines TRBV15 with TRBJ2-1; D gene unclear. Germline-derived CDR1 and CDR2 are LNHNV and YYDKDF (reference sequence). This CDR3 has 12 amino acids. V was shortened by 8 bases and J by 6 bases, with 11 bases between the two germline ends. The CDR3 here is CATGVAANEQFF. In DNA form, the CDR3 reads TGTGCCACCGGGGTTGCGGCCAATGAGCAGTTCTTC. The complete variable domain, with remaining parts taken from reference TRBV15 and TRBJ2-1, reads DAMVIQNPRYQVTQFGKPVTLSCSQTLNHNVMYWYQQKSSQAPKLLFHYYDKDFNNEADTPDNFQSRRPNTSFCFLDIRSPGLGDTAMYLCATGVAANEQFFGPGTRLTVL.

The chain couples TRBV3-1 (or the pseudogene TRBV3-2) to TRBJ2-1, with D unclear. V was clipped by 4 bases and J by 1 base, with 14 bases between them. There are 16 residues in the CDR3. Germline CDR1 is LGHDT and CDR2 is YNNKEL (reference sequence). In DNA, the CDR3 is TGTGCCAGCAGCCGCACCACCGGGCTATCCTACAATGAGCAGTTCTTC. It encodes CASSRTTGLSYNEQFF.

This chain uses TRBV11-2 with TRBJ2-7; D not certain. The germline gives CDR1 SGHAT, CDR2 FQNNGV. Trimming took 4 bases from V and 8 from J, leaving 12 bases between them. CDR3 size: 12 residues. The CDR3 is CASSSSRRKQYF. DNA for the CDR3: TGTGCCAGCAGCTCCTCCCGTAGGAAGCAGTACTTC.

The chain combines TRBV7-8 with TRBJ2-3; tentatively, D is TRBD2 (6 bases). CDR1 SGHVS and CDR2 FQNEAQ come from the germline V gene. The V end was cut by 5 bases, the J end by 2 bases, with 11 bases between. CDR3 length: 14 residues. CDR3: CASSLIAATDTQYF. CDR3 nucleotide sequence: TGTGCCAGCAGCCTGATAGCGGCCACAGATACGCAGTATTTT.

CDR3 protein: CASSERNEQFF. The CDR3 nucleotides read TGTGCCAGCAGTGAAAGGAATGAGCAGTTCTTC. V gene TRBV6-1 combines with J gene TRBJ2-1; D call uncertain. V was pared by 2 bases and J by 7 bases, with 3 bases between. Germline values: CDR1 MNHNS, CDR2 SASEGT. This CDR3 has 11 residues.

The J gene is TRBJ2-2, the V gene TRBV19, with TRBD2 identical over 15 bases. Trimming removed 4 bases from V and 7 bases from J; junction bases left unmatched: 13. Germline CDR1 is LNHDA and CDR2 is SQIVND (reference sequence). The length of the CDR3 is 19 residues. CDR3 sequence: CASSTAPRTSGRGSGELFF. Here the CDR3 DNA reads TGTGCCAGTAGTACTGCTCCAAGGACTAGCGGGAGGGGTAGCGGGGAGCTGTTTTTT. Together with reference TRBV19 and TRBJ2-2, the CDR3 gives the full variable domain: DGGITQSPKYLFRKEGQNVTLSCEQNLNHDAMYWYRQDPGQGLRLIYYSQIVNDFQKGDIAEGYSVSREKKESFPLTVTSAQKNPTAFYLCASSTAPRTSGRGSGELFFGEGSRLTVL.

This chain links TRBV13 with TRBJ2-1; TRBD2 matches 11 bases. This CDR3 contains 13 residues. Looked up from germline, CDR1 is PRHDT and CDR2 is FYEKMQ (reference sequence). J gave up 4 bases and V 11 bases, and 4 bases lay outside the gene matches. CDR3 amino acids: CAGGTSGYNEQFF. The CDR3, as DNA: TGTGCCGGCGGGACTAGCGGATACAATGAGCAGTTCTTC.

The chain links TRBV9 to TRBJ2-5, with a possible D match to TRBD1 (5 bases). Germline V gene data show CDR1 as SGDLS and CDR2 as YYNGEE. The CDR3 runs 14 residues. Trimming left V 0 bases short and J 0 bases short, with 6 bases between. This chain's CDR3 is CASSVGTNQETQYF. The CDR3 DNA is TGTGCCAGCAGCGTAGGGACAAACCAAGAGACCCAGTACTTC.

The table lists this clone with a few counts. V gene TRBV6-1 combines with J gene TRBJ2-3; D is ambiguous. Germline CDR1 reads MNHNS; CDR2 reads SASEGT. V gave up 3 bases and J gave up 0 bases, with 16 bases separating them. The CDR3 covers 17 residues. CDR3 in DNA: TGTGCCAGCAGTGATTTGGCGTGGCAGACTAGCACAGATACGCAGTATTTT. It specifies CASSDLAWQTSTDTQYF.

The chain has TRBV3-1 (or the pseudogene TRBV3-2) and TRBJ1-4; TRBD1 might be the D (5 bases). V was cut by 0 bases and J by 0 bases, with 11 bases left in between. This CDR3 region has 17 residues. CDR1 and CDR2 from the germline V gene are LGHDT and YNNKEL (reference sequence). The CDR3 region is CASSQDLGGATNEKLFF. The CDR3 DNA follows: TGTGCCAGCAGCCAAGATCTGGGGGGGGCAACTAATGAAAAACTGTTTTTT.

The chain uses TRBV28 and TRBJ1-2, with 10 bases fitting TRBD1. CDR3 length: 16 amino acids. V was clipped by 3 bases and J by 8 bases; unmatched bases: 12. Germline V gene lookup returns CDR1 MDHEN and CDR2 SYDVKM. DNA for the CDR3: TGTGCCAGCAGTTTTTTTGGGACAGGGGCCCCCGGCGGCTACACCTTC. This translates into CASSFFGTGAPGGYTF.

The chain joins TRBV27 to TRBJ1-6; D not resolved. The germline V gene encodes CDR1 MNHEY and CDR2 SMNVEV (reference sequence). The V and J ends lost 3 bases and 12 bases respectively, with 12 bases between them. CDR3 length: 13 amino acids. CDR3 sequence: CASSLTGRKPLHF. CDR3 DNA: TGTGCCAGCAGTTTGACCGGGAGGAAACCCCTCCACTTT.

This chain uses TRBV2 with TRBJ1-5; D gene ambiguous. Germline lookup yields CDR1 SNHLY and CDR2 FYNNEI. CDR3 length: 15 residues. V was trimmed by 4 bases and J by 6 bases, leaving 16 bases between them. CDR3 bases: TGTGCCAGCAGTGGCGCTAGGAGCTCCGTTCAGCCCCAGCATTTT. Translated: CASSGARSSVQPQHF.

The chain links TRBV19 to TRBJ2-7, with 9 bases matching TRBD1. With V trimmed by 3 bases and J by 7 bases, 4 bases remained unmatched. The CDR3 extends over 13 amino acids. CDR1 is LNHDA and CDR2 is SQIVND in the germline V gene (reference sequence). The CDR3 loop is CASSIGQGWEQYF. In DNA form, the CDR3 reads TGTGCCAGTAGTATCGGACAGGGGTGGGAGCAGTACTTC.

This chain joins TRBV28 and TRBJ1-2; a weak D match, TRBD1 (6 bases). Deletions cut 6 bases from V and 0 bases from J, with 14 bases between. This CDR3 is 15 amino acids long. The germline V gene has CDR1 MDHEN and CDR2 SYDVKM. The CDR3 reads CASRSAGTTNYGYTF. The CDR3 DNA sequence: TGTGCCAGCAGGTCTGCCGGGACAACTAACTATGGCTACACCTTC.

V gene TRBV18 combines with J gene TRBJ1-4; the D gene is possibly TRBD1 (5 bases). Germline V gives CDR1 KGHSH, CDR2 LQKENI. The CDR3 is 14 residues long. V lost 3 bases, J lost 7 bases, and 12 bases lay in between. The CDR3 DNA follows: TGTGCCAGCTCACCCGGACAAGCGGTTGAAAAACTGTTTTTT. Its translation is CASSPGQAVEKLFF.